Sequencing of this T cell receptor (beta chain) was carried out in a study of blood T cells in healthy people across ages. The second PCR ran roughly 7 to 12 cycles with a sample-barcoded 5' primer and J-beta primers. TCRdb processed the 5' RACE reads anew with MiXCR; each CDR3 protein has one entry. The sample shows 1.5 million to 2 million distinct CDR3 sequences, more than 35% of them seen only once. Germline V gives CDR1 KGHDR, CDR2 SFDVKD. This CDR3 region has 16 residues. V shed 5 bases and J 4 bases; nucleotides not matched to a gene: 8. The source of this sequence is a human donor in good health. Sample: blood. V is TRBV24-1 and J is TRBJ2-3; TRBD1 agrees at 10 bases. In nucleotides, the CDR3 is TGTGCCACCAGTGCCTCCGGGACAGGGGTTGCAGATACGCAGTATTTT. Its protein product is CATSASGTGVADTQYF.